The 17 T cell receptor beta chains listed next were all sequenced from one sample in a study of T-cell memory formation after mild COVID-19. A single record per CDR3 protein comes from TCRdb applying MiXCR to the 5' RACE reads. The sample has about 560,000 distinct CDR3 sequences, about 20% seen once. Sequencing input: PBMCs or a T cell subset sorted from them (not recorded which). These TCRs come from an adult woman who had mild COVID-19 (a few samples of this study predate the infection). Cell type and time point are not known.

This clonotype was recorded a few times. CDR3 protein: CASSRLGTGVENTEAFF. CDR3 coding DNA: TGCGCCAGCAGCCGACTCGGGACAGGGGTCGAGAACACTGAAGCTTTCTTT. The gene calls are TRBV5-1 and TRBJ1-1; 10 bases align to TRBD1. The junction had 10 bases not matched to a gene; V was cut back by 4 bases and J by 1 base. In germline, CDR1 is SGHRS, CDR2 YFSETQ. The CDR3 totals 17 residues.

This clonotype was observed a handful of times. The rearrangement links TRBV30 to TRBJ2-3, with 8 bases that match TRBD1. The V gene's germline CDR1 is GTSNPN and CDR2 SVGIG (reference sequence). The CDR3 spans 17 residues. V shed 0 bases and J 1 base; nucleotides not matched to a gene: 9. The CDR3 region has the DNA TGTGCCTGGAGTGTACAAACAGGGGGAGTGGGCACAGATACGCAGTATTTT. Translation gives CAWSVQTGGVGTDTQYF. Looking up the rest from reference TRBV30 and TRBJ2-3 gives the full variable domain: SQTIHQWPATLVQPVGSPLSLECTVEGTSNPNLYWYRQAAGRGLQLLFYSVGIGQISSEVPQNLSASRPQDRQFILSSKKLLLSDSGFYLCAWSVQTGGVGTDTQYFGPGTRLTVL.

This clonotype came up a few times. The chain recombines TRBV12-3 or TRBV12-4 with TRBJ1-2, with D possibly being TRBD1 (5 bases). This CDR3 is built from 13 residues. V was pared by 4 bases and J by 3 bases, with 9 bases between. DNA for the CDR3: TGTGCCAGCAGTTCGGGCAGGGACTATGGCTACACCTTC. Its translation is CASSSGRDYGYTF.

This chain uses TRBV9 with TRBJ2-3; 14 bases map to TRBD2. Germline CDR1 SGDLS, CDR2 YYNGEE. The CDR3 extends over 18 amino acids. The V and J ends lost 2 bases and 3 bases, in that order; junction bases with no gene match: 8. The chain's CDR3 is CASSVRPGLAGGTDTQYF. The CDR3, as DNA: TGTGCCAGCAGCGTCAGACCCGGACTAGCGGGAGGAACAGATACGCAGTATTTT.

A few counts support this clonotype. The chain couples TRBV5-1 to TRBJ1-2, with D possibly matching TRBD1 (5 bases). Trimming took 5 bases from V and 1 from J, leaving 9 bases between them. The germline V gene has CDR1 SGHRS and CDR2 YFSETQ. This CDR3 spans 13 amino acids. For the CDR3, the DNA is TGCGCCAGCAGTGGGGACGGTAACTATGGCTACACCTTC. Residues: CASSGDGNYGYTF.

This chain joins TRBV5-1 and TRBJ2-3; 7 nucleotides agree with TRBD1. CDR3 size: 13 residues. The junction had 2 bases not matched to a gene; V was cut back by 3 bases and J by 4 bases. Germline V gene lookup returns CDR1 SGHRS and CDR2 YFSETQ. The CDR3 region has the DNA TGCGCCAGCAGCTCGGGACAGCCAGATACGCAGTATTTT. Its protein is CASSSGQPDTQYF.

The DNA for the CDR3 is TGTGCCAGCAGTGAACTTCAGGCAATGAACACTGAAGCTTTCTTT. It translates to CASSELQAMNTEAFF. The V call is TRBV25-1, the J call TRBJ1-1; D unresolved. Deletions cut 2 bases from V and 0 bases from J, with 10 bases between. Germline lookup yields CDR1 MGHDK and CDR2 SYGVNS. The CDR3 sequence is 15 residues long.

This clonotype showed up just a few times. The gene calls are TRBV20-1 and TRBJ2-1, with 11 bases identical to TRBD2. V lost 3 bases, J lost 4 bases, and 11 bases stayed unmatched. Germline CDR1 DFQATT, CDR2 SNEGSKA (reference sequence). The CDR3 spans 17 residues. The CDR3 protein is CSASGSGRAVGYNEQFF. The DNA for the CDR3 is TGCAGTGCTAGTGGTAGCGGGAGGGCCGTGGGGTACAATGAGCAGTTCTTC.

Here the CDR3 DNA reads TGTGCCAGCAGTCACCCCCCTACGCAGTATTTT. Its protein is CASSHPPTQYF. The chain employs TRBV6-6 and TRBJ2-3, with D unresolved. This CDR3 comprises 11 residues. Germline CDR1 and CDR2: MNHNY and SVGAGI (reference sequence). Trimming shortened V by 5 bases and J by 8 bases, and 8 bases separated the two germline ends.

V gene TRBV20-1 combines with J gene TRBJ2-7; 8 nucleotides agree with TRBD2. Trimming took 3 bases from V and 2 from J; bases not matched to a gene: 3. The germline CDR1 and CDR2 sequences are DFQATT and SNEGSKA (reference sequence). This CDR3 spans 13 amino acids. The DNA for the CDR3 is TGCAGTGCTAGGCGGGGGGACCCCTACGAGCAGTACTTC. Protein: CSARRGDPYEQYF.

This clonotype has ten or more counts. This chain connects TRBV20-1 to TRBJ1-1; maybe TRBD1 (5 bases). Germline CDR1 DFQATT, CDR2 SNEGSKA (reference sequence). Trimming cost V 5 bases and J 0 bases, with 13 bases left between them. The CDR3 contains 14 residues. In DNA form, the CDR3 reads TGCAGTGCTCCTAGGACAAGGATGAACACTGAAGCTTTCTTT. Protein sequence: CSAPRTRMNTEAFF.

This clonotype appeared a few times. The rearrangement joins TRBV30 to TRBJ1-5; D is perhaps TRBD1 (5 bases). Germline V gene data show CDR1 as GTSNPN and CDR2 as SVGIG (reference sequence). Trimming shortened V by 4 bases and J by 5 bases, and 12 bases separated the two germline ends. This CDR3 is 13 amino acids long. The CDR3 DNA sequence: TGTGCCTGGAAACCTGGGGGAGATCAGCCCCAGCATTTT. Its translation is CAWKPGGDQPQHF.

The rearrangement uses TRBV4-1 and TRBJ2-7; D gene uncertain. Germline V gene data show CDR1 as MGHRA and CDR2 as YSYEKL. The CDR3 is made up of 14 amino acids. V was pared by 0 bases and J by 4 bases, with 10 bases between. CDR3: CASSQESRDYEQYF. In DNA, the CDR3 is TGCGCCAGCAGCCAAGAATCGCGAGATTACGAGCAGTACTTC.

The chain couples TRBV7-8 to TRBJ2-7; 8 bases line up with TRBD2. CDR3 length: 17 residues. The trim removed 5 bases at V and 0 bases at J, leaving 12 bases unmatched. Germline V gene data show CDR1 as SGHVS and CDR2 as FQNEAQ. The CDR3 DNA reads TGTGCCAGCAGCCTAAATTACGGACTAGCCCTCTCCTACGAGCAGTACTTC. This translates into CASSLNYGLALSYEQYF.

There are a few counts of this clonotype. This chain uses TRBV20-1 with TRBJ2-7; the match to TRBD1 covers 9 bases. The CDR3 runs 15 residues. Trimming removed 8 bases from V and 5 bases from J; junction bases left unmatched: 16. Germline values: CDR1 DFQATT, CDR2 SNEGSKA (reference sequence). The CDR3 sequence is CSTFDAGTGRHEQYF. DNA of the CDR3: TGCAGTACTTTTGACGCTGGGACAGGGAGACACGAGCAGTACTTC.

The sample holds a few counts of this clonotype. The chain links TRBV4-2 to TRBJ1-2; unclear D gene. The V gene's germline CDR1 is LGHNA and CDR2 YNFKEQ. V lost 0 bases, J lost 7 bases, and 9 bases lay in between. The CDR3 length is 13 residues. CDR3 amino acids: CASSQDRSVGYTF. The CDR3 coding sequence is TGTGCCAGCAGCCAAGACCGCAGTGTTGGCTACACCTTC.

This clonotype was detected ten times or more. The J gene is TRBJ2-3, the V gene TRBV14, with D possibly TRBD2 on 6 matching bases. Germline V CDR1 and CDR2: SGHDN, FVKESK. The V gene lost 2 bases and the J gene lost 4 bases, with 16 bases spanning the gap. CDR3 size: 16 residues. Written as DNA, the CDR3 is TGTGCCAGCAGCCAAAACTTCGCTCGCGGGGCAGATACGCAGTATTTT. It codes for CASSQNFARGADTQYF.